A single T cell receptor (beta chain) is shown here with its context. Source study methods: Estimates of nucleated cell counts were drawn from the amplification of reference gene primers. The assay was immunoSEQ multiplex PCR, and TCRdb's table has in-frame clones only and misses some. The V and J calls and clone size are taken from that table; D and trimming were inferred from the DNA. The repertoire holds fewer than 200,000 clones, with approximately 80% as singletons. These data originate in a study of blood T cell repertoires in COVID-19. Study summary: Specimens from acute and convalescent COVID-19 originated in the United States, Italy and Spain. PBMCs, B-cell-depleted T cells, or T cells were the source of the cDNA or gDNA that made up the material.

CDR1 is MGHDK, CDR2 SYGVNS, per germline. This CDR3 spans 15 amino acids. V trimming: 3 bases; J trimming: 6 bases; junction bases outside the gene matches: 5. The receptor was isolated from an elderly woman with active or convalescent COVID-19. Sequenced material: peripheral blood. This rearrangement joins TRBV25-1 to TRBJ1-4, with 9 bases fitting TRBD1. Here the CDR3 DNA reads TGTGCCAGCAGTGACCCCGGGACAGGGCATGAAAAACTGTTTTTT. This translates into CASSDPGTGHEKLFF.